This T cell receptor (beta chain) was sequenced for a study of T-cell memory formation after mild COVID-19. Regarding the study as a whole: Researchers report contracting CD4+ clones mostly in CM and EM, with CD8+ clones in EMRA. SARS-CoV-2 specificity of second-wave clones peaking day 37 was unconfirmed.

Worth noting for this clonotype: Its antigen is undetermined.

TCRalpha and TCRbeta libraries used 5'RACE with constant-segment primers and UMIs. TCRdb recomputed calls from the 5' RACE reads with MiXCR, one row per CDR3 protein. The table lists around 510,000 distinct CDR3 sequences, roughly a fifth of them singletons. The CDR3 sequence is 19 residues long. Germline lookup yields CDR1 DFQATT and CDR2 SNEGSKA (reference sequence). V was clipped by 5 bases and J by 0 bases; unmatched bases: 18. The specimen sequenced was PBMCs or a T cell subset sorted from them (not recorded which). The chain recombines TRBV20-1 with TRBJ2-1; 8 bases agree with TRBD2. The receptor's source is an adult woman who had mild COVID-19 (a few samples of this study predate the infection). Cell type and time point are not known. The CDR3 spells CSAPRGVVAGYNSYNEQFF. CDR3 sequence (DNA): TGCAGTGCTCCCCGCGGAGTAGTAGCGGGGTACAACTCCTACAATGAGCAGTTCTTC.